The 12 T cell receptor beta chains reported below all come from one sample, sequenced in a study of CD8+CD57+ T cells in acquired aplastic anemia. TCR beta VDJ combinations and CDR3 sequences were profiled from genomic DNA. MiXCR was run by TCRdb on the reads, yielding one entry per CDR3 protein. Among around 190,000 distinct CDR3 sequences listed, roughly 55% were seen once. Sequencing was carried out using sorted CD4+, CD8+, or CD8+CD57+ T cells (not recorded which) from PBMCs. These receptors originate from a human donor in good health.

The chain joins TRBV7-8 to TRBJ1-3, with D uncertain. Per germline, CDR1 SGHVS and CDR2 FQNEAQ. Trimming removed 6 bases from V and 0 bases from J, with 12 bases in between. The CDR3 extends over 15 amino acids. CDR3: CASRPSRSSGNTIYF. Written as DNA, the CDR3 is TGTGCCAGCAGGCCATCGAGGAGCTCTGGAAACACCATATATTTT.

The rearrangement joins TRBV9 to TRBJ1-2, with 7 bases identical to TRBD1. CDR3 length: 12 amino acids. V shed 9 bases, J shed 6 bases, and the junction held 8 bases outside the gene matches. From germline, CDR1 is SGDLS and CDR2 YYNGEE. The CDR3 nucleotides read TGTGCCAAAGGGACAGAGAAGGATGGCTACACCTTC. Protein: CAKGTEKDGYTF.

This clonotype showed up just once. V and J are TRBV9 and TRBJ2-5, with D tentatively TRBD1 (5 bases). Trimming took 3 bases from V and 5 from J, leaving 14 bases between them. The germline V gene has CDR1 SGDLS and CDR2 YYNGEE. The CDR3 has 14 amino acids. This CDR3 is CASSGGRGRETQYF. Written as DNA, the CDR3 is TGTGCCAGCAGCGGGGGAAGGGGCAGGGAGACCCAGTACTTC.

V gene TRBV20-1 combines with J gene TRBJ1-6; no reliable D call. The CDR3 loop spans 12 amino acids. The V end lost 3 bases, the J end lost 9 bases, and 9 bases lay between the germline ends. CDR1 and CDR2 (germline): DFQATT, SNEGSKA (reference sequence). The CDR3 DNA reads TGCAGTGCTAGCGGACTTCTTTCACCCCTCCACTTT. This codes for CSASGLLSPLHF.

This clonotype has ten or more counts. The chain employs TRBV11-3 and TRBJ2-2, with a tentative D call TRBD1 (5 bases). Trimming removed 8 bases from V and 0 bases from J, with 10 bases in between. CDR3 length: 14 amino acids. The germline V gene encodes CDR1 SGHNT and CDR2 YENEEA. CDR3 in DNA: TGTGCCAGCGGGGCAGGGCCGAACACCGGGGAGCTGTTTTTT. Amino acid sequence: CASGAGPNTGELFF.

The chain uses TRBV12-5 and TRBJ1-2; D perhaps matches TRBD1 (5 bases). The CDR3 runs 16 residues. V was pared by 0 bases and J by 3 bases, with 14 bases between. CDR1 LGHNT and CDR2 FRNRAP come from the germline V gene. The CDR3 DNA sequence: TGTGCTAGTGGTTTGGTTGGACCGACAGACGACTATGGCTACACCTTC. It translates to CASGLVGPTDDYGYTF.

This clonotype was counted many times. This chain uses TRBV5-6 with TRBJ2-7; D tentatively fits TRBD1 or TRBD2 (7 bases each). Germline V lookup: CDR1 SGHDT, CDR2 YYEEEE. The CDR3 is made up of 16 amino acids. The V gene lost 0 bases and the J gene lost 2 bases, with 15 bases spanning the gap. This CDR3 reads CASSLANRGLPYEQYF. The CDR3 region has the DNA TGTGCCAGCAGCTTGGCCAACAGGGGACTACCCTACGAGCAGTACTTC.

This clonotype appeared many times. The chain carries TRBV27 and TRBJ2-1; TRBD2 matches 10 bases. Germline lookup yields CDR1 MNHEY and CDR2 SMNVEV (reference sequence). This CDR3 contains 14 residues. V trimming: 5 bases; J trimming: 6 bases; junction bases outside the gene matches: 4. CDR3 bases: TGTGCCAGCAGTACCGTAGCGGGAGGCAATGAGCAGTTCTTC. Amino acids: CASSTVAGGNEQFF.

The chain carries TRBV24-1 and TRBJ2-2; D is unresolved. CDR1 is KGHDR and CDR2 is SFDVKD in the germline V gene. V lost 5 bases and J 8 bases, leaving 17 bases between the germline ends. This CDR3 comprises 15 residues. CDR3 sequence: CATSATAEQRGELFF. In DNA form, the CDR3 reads TGTGCCACCAGTGCTACGGCCGAACAGAGGGGGGAGCTGTTTTTT.

The CDR3 region is CASSWWGQTFF. Here the CDR3 DNA reads TGTGCCAGCAGCTGGTGGGGACAGACGTTCTTC. The J gene is TRBJ2-1, the V gene TRBV5-6; 7 nucleotides agree with TRBD1. Germline V gives CDR1 SGHDT, CDR2 YYEEEE. Losses at the gene ends were 3 bases for V and 15 bases for J; bases not matched to a gene: 6. The CDR3 runs to 11 residues.

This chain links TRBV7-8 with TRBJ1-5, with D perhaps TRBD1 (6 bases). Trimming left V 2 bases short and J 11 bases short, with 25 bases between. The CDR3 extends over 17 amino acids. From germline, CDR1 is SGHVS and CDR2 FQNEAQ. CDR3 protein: CASSLMGGLAGAETQHF. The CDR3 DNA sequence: TGTGCCAGCAGCTTAATGGGGGGACTAGCGGGGGCCGAGACCCAGCATTTT.

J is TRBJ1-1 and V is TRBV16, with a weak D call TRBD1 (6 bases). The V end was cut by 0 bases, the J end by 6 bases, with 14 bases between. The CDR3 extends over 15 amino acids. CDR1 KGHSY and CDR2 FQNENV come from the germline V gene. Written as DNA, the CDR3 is TGTGCCAGCAGCCAATCAGGGCAGGGGATATCTGAAGCTTTCTTT. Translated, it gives CASSQSGQGISEAFF.